What follows are 2 T cell receptor beta chains derived from one specimen sequenced in a study of cytomegalovirus exposure and HLA in healthy donors (dated by TCRdb to 2017 to 2019). The library was produced with the immunoSEQ multiplex PCR assay. For the multiplex PCR, a mixture combining 60 forward primers for TCR Vbeta segments and 13 reverse primers for TCR Jbeta segments was used. This is the immuneACCESS table as TCRdb keeps it, with only in-frame sequences that have V and J called. A part of the clones is gone; compared with another copy, unresolved V genes explain less than half, and the rest is unexplained. The sample table records roughly 120,000 clones; 77% of these occur just once. In total, the top ten clones hold about 3.7% of the sample. Specimen: PBMCs. These receptors originate from a human donor in good health.

J is TRBJ1-1 and V is TRBV5-1; D is uncertain. The CDR3 spans 13 residues. Germline CDR1 is SGHRS and CDR2 is YFSETQ. V was trimmed by 4 bases and J by 2 bases, leaving 9 bases between them. The CDR3 spells CASSRSTNTEAFF. In DNA form, the CDR3 reads TGCGCCAGCAGCCGTAGCACTAACACTGAAGCTTTCTTT.

The V call is TRBV5-4, the J call TRBJ1-1, with 7 bases identical to TRBD1. Germline CDR1 is SGHNT and CDR2 is YYREEE (reference sequence). The CDR3 length is 15 residues. J lost 4 bases, V lost 4 bases, and 10 bases had no gene match. CDR3 protein: CASSRQGSFGTEAFF. The DNA of the CDR3 is TGTGCCAGCAGCCGACAGGGCAGCTTTGGCACTGAAGCTTTCTTT. Complete variable domain (other parts from reference TRBV5-4 and TRBJ1-1): ETGVTQSPTHLIKTRGQQVTLRCSSQSGHNTVSWYQQALGQGPQFIFQYYREEENGRGNFPPRFSGLQFPNYSSELNVNALELDDSALYLCASSRQGSFGTEAFFGQGTRLTVV.